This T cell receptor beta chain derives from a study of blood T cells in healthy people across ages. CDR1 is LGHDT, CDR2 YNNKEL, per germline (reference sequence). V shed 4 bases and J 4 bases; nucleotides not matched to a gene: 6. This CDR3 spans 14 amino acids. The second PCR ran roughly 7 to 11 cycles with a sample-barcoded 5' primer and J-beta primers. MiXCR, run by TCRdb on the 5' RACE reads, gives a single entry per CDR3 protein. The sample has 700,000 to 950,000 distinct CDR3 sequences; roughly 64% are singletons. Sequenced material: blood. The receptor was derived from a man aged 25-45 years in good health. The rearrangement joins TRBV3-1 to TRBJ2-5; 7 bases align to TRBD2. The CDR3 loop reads CASSRRDYVETQYF. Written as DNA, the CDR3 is TGTGCCAGCAGCCGGAGGGACTACGTAGAGACCCAGTACTTC.